A selection of T cell receptor beta chains follows, all from one sample in a study of blood T cell repertoires in COVID-19. Sequencing used immunoSEQ multiplex PCR; TCRdb keeps in-frame clones, though not all of them. This table has about 270,000 clones, about four fifths appearing once. The sequencing sample was made of peripheral blood. All receptors derive from a man older than 75 with acute or convalescent COVID-19. Each CDR3 is given with its conserved first and last residue. Each record gives: J gene, clone size, D gene, V gene, CDR3 protein, CDR3 DNA. The D gene is left open where the match is weak. Clone size is not always given. Where it is, it says once, few, many or a class for expanded clones.

>TRBJ1-5|-|-|TRBV7-3
CASSLTAGLQPQHF
TGTGCCAGCAGCTTAACGGCAGGGCTTCAGCCCCAGCATTTT
>TRBJ1-2|-|TRBD1|TRBV12-3/TRBV12-4
CASTRTGNYGYTF
TGTGCCAGCACCAGGACAGGGAACTATGGCTACACCTTC
>TRBJ2-2|-|TRBD1|TRBV19
CASSIGDRVNTGELFF
TGTGCCAGTAGTATCGGAGACAGGGTGAACACCGGGGAGCTGTTTTTT
>TRBJ2-1|-|TRBD1|TRBV19
CASSVPGQGKIEQFF
TGTGCCAGTAGTGTCCCGGGACAGGGGAAGATTGAGCAGTTCTTC
>TRBJ1-2|few|TRBD1|TRBV19
CASSAQGGYGYTF
TGTGCCAGTAGTGCACAGGGGGGGTATGGCTACACCTTC
>TRBJ2-5|-|-|TRBV5-1
CASTQVSGLQETQYF
TGCGCCAGCACCCAGGTTAGCGGATTACAAGAGACCCAGTACTTC
>TRBJ2-5|-|TRBD2|TRBV3-1/TRBV3-2
CASSQTSSYQETQYF
TGTGCCAGCAGCCAGACTAGCAGTTACCAAGAGACCCAGTACTTC
>TRBJ1-1|-|-|TRBV4-1
CASSQDGVNTEAFF
TGCGCCAGCAGCCAAGACGGGGTGAACACTGAAGCTTTCTTT
>TRBJ2-1|-|-|TRBV15
CATSRDISVRLFF
TGTGCCACCAGCAGGGACATTAGTGTTAGGCTGTTCTTC
>TRBJ1-1|-|TRBD1|TRBV5-1
CASSLAGGNTEAFF
TGCGCCAGCAGCTTGGCAGGGGGGAACACTGAAGCTTTCTTT
>TRBJ2-1|once|TRBD2|TRBV5-4
CASSLGSGRSDEQFF
TGTGCCAGCAGCTTGGGTAGCGGGAGGTCGGATGAGCAGTTCTTC
>TRBJ2-5|-|TRBD1|TRBV27
CASGTGTGYGYGETQYF
TGTGCCAGCGGAACCGGGACAGGGTATGGGTACGGAGAGACCCAGTACTTC
>TRBJ2-7|-|-|TRBV28
CASTIEASREQYF
TGTGCCAGCACCATCGAGGCGTCGCGCGAGCAGTACTTC
>TRBJ2-1|-|TRBD2|TRBV7-2
CASSLAGGIGNEQFF
TGTGCCAGCAGCTTAGCGGGGGGGATCGGGAATGAGCAGTTCTTC
>TRBJ1-2|-|-|TRBV6-1
CASSEIRGYGYTF
TGTGCCAGCAGTGAAATCCGGGGCTATGGCTACACCTTC
>TRBJ2-5|-|-|TRBV6-1
CASSEMGGRETQYF
TGTGCCAGCAGTGAAATGGGGGGTAGAGAGACCCAGTACTTC
>TRBJ2-3|-|-|TRBV7-9
CASSLASTTRADTQYF
TGTGCCAGCAGCTTAGCGTCTACTACCAGGGCTGATACGCAGTATTTT
>TRBJ1-1|-|TRBD1|TRBV4-2
CASSQLGGATEAFF
TGTGCCAGCAGCCAACTAGGGGGCGCCACTGAAGCTTTCTTT
>TRBJ2-7|few|TRBD1|TRBV6-4
CASSDGQDRSYEQYF
TGTGCCAGCAGTGACGGACAGGACCGCTCGTACGAGCAGTACTTC
>TRBJ2-3|-|TRBD1|TRBV7-9
CASSPPRKGQGTDTQYF
TGTGCCAGCAGCCCCCCACGTAAGGGACAGGGTACAGATACGCAGTATTTT
>TRBJ1-3|-|-|TRBV20-1
CSASWSSGNTIYF
TGCAGTGCTAGTTGGAGCTCTGGAAACACCATATATTTT
>TRBJ2-6|-|-|TRBV5-1
CASSLGQRHSSGANVLTF
TGCGCCAGCAGCTTGGGACAGAGACATTCCTCTGGGGCCAACGTCCTGACTTTC
>TRBJ2-2|-|TRBD1|TRBV5-6
CASTPRGSIGELFF
TGTGCCAGCACCCCCAGGGGGAGTATCGGGGAGCTGTTTTTT
>TRBJ2-1|few|TRBD2|TRBV3-1/TRBV3-2
CASSLRGGLYNEQFF
TGTGCCAGCAGCCTGCGGGGGGGTCTCTACAATGAGCAGTTCTTC
>TRBJ2-5|-|-|TRBV6-2/TRBV6-3
CASSSIVRLVSRGETQYF
TGTGCCAGCAGTTCAATAGTACGACTAGTCTCCCGGGGCGAGACCCAGTACTTC
>TRBJ2-5|many|-|TRBV27
CASSLYGGLPQETQYF
TGTGCCAGCAGTTTATACGGGGGACTTCCTCAAGAGACCCAGTACTTC